This T cell receptor (beta chain) was captured by sequencing in a study of molecular identifiers for immune sequencing clone quantification. Study-level results: Identical TCR molecules can share a barcode, and this sharing could underestimate highly expanded clone sizes.

TCRdb redid the calling of the PCR reads with MiXCR, one entry per CDR3 protein. Here the sample spans approximately 550,000 distinct CDR3 sequences, 25% being singletons. Trimming cost V 6 bases and J 0 bases, with 5 bases left between them. Germline V gene data show CDR1 as GTSNPN and CDR2 as SVGIG (reference sequence). This CDR3 has 11 amino acids. CD8+CD4-CCR7+CD45RA+ sorting gave the naive CD8 T cells. This clonotype was seen only a few times. Its antigen remains unidentified. This clonotype was obtained from a human donor in good health. Some libraries in this study had Jurkat cell RNA spiked in. Sequencing used naive CD8+ T cells from blood, with Jurkat cell RNA spiked in. Stated subset: FACS-sorted CD8+CD4-CCR7+CD45RA+ naive T cells. V gene TRBV30 combines with J gene TRBJ2-5; D unclear. CDR3 residues: CACRDQETQYF. The CDR3 DNA reads as TGTGCCTGTAGAGACCAAGAGACCCAGTACTTC.